The present T cell receptor beta chain was sequenced within a study of OX40 agonist ivuxolimab in advanced cancers. Overall study: The patients received ivuxolimab by intravenous route every 2 weeks at 0.01 to 10 mg/kg. Each dose-escalation patient presented with hepatocellular carcinoma, melanoma, renal cell or head and neck cancer. The mean age was around 56 years, ranging from about 20 to 90, with approximately 85% of participants male.

This clone was found a few times. Method: immunoSEQ multiplex PCR; TCRdb's copy keeps in-frame clones and lacks some. The table includes over 85,000 clones, roughly 83% detected once. Germline values: CDR1 GTSNPN, CDR2 SVGIG (reference sequence). V was cut by 1 base and J by 4 bases, with 11 bases left in between. This CDR3 contains 13 residues. Blood sampling was done at baseline, cycle 4 day 1, and cycle 7 day 1. The chain employs TRBV30 and TRBJ2-7; possibly TRBD2 for D (6 bases). The receptor was isolated from an adult with an advanced solid tumor such as melanoma, head and neck, liver or kidney cancer. The material was CD4+ or CD8+ T cells sorted from blood, obtained in a trial of the OX40 agonist ivuxolimab. CDR3 in DNA: TGTGCCTGGAGTGGGAGGGTCCGATACGAGCAGTACTTC. It encodes CAWSGRVRYEQYF.